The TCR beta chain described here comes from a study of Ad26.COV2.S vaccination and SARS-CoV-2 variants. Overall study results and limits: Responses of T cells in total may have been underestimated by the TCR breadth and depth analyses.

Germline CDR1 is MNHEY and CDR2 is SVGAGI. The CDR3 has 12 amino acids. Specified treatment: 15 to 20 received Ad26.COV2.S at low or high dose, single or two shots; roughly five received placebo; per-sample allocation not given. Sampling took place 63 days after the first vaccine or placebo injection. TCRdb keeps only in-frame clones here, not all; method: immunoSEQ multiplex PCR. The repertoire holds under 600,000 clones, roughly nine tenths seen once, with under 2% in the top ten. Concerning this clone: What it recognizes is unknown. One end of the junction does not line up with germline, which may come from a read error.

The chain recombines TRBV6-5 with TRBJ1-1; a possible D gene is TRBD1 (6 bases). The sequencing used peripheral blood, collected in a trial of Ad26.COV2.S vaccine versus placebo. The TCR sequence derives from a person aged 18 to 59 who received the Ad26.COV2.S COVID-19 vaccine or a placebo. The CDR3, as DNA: TGTGCCAGCAGTTACGGAACAGGGACATTTGTATTT. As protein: CASSYGTGTFVF.